One sample yielded the 17 T cell receptor beta chains listed below, sequenced in a study of vaccination effects on CD4 cells after COVID-19. The assay was immunoSEQ multiplex PCR, and TCRdb's table has in-frame clones only and misses some. This table holds tens of thousands of clones, around 70% found once. Antigens of these TCRs are unknown. Antigen-specific CD4+ T cells were expanded (with viral peptide pools) by the ViraFEST assay ahead of sequencing. Researchers isolated CD4+ T cells once 9 to 11 days of culture had elapsed. Vaccine recipients had no previous SARS-CoV-2 infection; their nucleocapsid antibodies were negative. Sequenced here: CD4+ T cells from PBMCs cultured with SARS-CoV-2 spike peptides, sampled before COVID-19 vaccination. Receptor source: a human donor who received a COVID-19 vaccine.

The chain uses TRBV4-2 and TRBJ2-6, with D possibly TRBD1 on 5 matching bases. Germline V gene sequence: CDR1 LGHNA, CDR2 YNFKEQ. This CDR3 has 15 amino acids. Between the trimmed V and J ends, which lost 1 base and 1 base, there was a span of 5 bases. This chain's CDR3 is CASSQAGSGANVLTF. The DNA for the CDR3 is TGTGCCAGCAGCCAAGCAGGGTCTGGGGCCAACGTCCTGACTTTC.

The chain couples TRBV18 to TRBJ1-2, with D possibly matching TRBD1 (6 bases). Trimming pared 2 bases from V and 11 bases from J, leaving 12 bases between. Germline assignment: CDR1 KGHSH and CDR2 LQKENI. CDR3 length: 12 residues. The CDR3 coding sequence is TGTGCCAGCTCACCAGGACAGTTGGAATACACCTTC. Translating it yields CASSPGQLEYTF. The full variable domain, rest sourced from reference TRBV18 and TRBJ1-2, is NAGVMQNPRHLVRRRGQEARLRCSPMKGHSHVYWYRQLPEEGLKFMVYLQKENIIDESGMPKERFSAEFPKEGPSILRIQQVVRGDSAAYFCASSPGQLEYTFGSGTRLTVV.

This chain uses TRBV3-1 (or the pseudogene TRBV3-2) with TRBJ1-1; D remains unclear. Germline V gene lookup returns CDR1 LGHDT and CDR2 YNNKEL (reference sequence). The CDR3 has 16 amino acids. V lost 3 bases to trimming and J lost 4 bases, with 18 bases between them. The CDR3 region is CASSHGRYPPGTEAFF. CDR3 sequence (DNA): TGTGCCAGCAGCCACGGTCGGTACCCGCCTGGCACTGAAGCTTTCTTT.

This clone was observed once. The chain links TRBV10-2 to TRBJ2-5; perhaps TRBD1 as D (7 bases). Germline-derived CDR1 and CDR2 are WSHSY and SAAADI. The CDR3 totals 16 residues. V lost 2 bases to trimming and J lost 4 bases, with 17 bases between them. The CDR3 DNA is TGCGCCAGCAGTGAGCGGAGGGGGCAAATTTCAGAGACCCAGTACTTC. This gives the protein CASSERRGQISETQYF.

The CDR3 DNA reads TGTGCCACCAGTGATTTCAAGAACAATGAGCAGTTCTTC. Translated: CATSDFKNNEQFF. The chain joins TRBV24-1 to TRBJ2-1; D remains ambiguous. Trimming took off 1 base at V and 5 bases at J, with 5 bases between the two ends. This CDR3 comprises 13 residues. Germline values: CDR1 KGHDR, CDR2 SFDVKD.

The V call is TRBV5-8, the J call TRBJ2-5; 7 bases match TRBD2. CDR3 size: 14 residues. Germline CDR1 is SGHTS and CDR2 is YDEGEE. V dropped 4 bases and J dropped 5; count of bases not matched to a gene: 8. The CDR3 region has the DNA TGTGCCAGCAGCAAGGGACTACCTGGGGAGACCCAGTACTTC. It specifies CASSKGLPGETQYF.

V is TRBV5-4 and J is TRBJ2-3; the match to TRBD1 covers 7 bases. J gave up 3 bases and V 3 bases, and 4 bases lay outside the gene matches. The CDR3 runs to 14 residues. Germline-derived CDR1 and CDR2 are SGHNT and YYREEE (reference sequence). CDR3 region: CASSSGQTTDTQYF. The CDR3 bases are TGTGCCAGCAGCTCGGGACAGACAACAGATACGCAGTATTTT.

The rearrangement uses TRBV9 and TRBJ1-4, with D possibly TRBD1 on 5 matching bases. Germline V gives CDR1 SGDLS, CDR2 YYNGEE. Trimming took off 2 bases at V and 0 bases at J, with 8 bases between the two ends. The length of the CDR3 is 15 residues. CDR3 protein: CASSVQGATNEKLFF. The CDR3 DNA reads as TGTGCCAGCAGCGTCCAGGGCGCAACTAATGAAAAACTGTTTTTT.

This clone has just one count. J is TRBJ2-2 and V is TRBV6-4; D gene unclear. The V end was cut by 3 bases, the J end by 3 bases, with 5 bases between. The CDR3 has 13 residues. The germline V gene encodes CDR1 MRHNA and CDR2 SNTAGT. CDR3 coding DNA: TGTGCCAGCAGTGAAGTTCACACCGGGGAGCTGTTTTTT. It codes for CASSEVHTGELFF.

Of note for this clone: One junction end disagrees with the germline gene, perhaps due to a read error. The rearrangement joins TRBV3-1 (or the pseudogene TRBV3-2) to TRBJ2-5, with no clear D. Germline V gene sequence: CDR1 LGHDT, CDR2 YNNKEL (reference sequence). The CDR3 contains 14 residues. The CDR3 DNA is TGTGCCAGCAGACAAGGAATAGGGCAACCCGCCCAGTACTTC. Amino acid sequence: CASRQGIGQPAQYF.

Worth noting for this clone: Other DNA sequences in the sample encode the same CDR3. The chain carries TRBV6-5 and TRBJ1-2, with D maybe TRBD1 (6 bases). The CDR3 runs 13 residues. The germline CDR1 and CDR2 sequences are MNHEY and SVGAGI. V was cut by 2 bases and J by 4 bases, with 8 bases left in between. This CDR3 reads CASSYDRSYGYTF. The CDR3 DNA is TGTGCCAGCAGTTACGACAGGAGCTATGGCTACACCTTC.

This chain links TRBV2 with TRBJ2-7; 8 nucleotides line up with TRBD1. The CDR3 totals 17 residues. CDR1 and CDR2 from the germline V gene are SNHLY and FYNNEI. V gave up 1 base and J gave up 3 bases; unmatched junction bases: 11. In DNA form, the CDR3 reads TGTGCCAGCAGTGAAGGCCGGGACAGGACGTATTACTACGAGCAGTACTTC. This codes for CASSEGRDRTYYYEQYF.

The rearrangement uses TRBV6-5 and TRBJ2-1; 8 bases map to TRBD2. Germline-derived CDR1 and CDR2 are MNHEY and SVGAGI. V was pared by 6 bases and J by 6 bases, with 7 bases of the junction left unmatched. The CDR3 is 14 residues long. Here the CDR3 DNA reads TGTGCCAGCAGGCGACTTAGCGGGGTCAATGAGCAGTTCTTC. Residues: CASRRLSGVNEQFF.

The sample holds a few counts of this clone. The chain uses TRBV2 and TRBJ2-7; the match to TRBD1 covers 7 bases. The CDR3 covers 12 residues. Per the germline V gene, CDR1 is SNHLY and CDR2 is FYNNEI. The trim removed 8 bases at V and 3 bases at J, leaving 4 bases unmatched. The CDR3 nucleotides are TGTGCCAGCCGAGGGGGCGGCTACGAGCAGTACTTC. As protein: CASRGGGYEQYF.

The V call is TRBV11-2, the J call TRBJ1-1; tentative D call: TRBD1 (5 bases). The CDR3 contains 14 residues. The V end lost 1 base, the J end lost 5 bases, and 11 bases lay between the germline ends. Germline assignment: CDR1 SGHAT and CDR2 FQNNGV. The CDR3: CASSLGGGGTEAFF. The CDR3 DNA follows: TGTGCCAGCAGCTTAGGTGGGGGTGGAACTGAAGCTTTCTTT.

The rearrangement joins TRBV29-1 to TRBJ1-1; 7 bases fit TRBD1. This CDR3 is 14 amino acids long. Per germline, CDR1 SQVTM and CDR2 ANQGSEA. J lost 3 bases, V lost 7 bases, and 11 bases had no gene match. The CDR3 spells CSARDSQVHTEAFF. The CDR3 coding sequence is TGCAGCGCTCGGGACAGCCAAGTTCACACTGAAGCTTTCTTT.

The CDR3 loop is CATRPNPGALILSNQPQHF. In DNA form, the CDR3 reads TGTGCCACGCGACCCAACCCGGGGGCGTTAATATTAAGTAATCAGCCCCAGCATTTT. V is TRBV10-3 and J is TRBJ1-5; D is perhaps TRBD1 (6 bases). This CDR3 region has 19 residues. V shed 10 bases and J shed 4 bases, with 32 bases lying between them. The germline CDR1 and CDR2 sequences are ENHRY and SYGVKD.